A single sample is the source of the 25 T cell receptor beta chains below, sequenced in a study of technical replicates of blood from a handful of donors. The table came from immunoSEQ multiplex PCR; TCRdb's copy has only in-frame clones and leaves some out. The data show under 55,000 clones, more than 95% seen once. Sequenced input: T cells isolated from PBMCs. These receptors were obtained from a human donor in good health.

The rearrangement uses TRBV9 and TRBJ2-1; possibly TRBD2 for D (6 bases). The CDR3 contains 13 residues. Trimming left V 3 bases short and J 8 bases short, with 12 bases between. Germline-derived CDR1 and CDR2 are SGDLS and YYNGEE. The CDR3 loop reads CASSASGRDEQFF. For the CDR3, the DNA is TGTGCCAGCAGCGCCAGCGGGCGGGATGAGCAGTTCTTC.

The chain joins TRBV5-8 to TRBJ1-5, with D possibly being TRBD1 (5 bases). CDR1 is SGHTS, CDR2 YDEGEE, per germline. V was cut by 8 bases and J by 3 bases, with 9 bases left in between. CDR3 length equals 12 residues. The CDR3 loop is CASRQYNQPQHF. In DNA form, the CDR3 reads TGTGCCAGTAGACAGTACAATCAGCCCCAGCATTTT.

This clone appeared a single time. The chain uses TRBV7-9 and TRBJ2-1; 9 bases map to TRBD2. In germline, CDR1 is SEHNR, CDR2 FQNEAQ (reference sequence). The V gene end was trimmed by 3 bases and the J gene end by 2 bases; junction bases not matched to a gene: 11. The CDR3 spans 18 residues. This CDR3 reads CASSLSSGIFSPYNEQFF. The CDR3 nucleotides are TGTGCCAGCAGCTTGTCTAGCGGGATCTTCTCCCCCTACAATGAGCAGTTCTTC.

The rearrangement joins TRBV7-2 to TRBJ2-7; possibly TRBD1 for D (5 bases). Trimming took 1 base from V and 2 from J, leaving 9 bases between them. Germline-derived CDR1 and CDR2 are SGHTA and FQGNSA. The CDR3 runs 14 residues. The CDR3 is CASSLGRVAYEQYF. The CDR3 DNA follows: TGTGCCAGCAGCTTAGGCAGGGTCGCCTACGAGCAGTACTTC.

The V gene is TRBV7-3, the J gene TRBJ2-6; D is perhaps TRBD2 (6 bases). Between the trimmed V and J ends, which lost 2 bases and 0 bases, there was a span of 11 bases. Germline V CDR1 and CDR2: SGHTA, FQGTGA. This CDR3 is 17 amino acids long. The CDR3 DNA reads TGTGCCAGCAGCTTAGGGGGAGGCTACTCTGGGGCCAACGTCCTGACTTTC. It is translated as CASSLGGGYSGANVLTF.

This clone has just one count. J is TRBJ2-7 and V is TRBV4-1, with 7 bases that match TRBD1. This CDR3 spans 15 amino acids. With 2 bases clipped from V and 3 bases from J, the junction kept 7 bases outside the gene matches. Germline CDR1 reads MGHRA; CDR2 reads YSYEKL. DNA for the CDR3: TGCGCCAGCAGCCAACCCAACAGGGGACACTACGAGCAGTACTTC. Its translation is CASSQPNRGHYEQYF.

The chain has TRBV9 and TRBJ1-1; 8 bases align to TRBD1. Trimming at V came to 1 base and at J to 1 base, leaving 3 bases not matched to a gene. Per the germline V gene, CDR1 is SGDLS and CDR2 is YYNGEE. The CDR3 spans 15 residues. CDR3 in amino acids: CASSVSGTGNTEAFF. The CDR3 coding sequence is TGTGCCAGCAGCGTATCCGGGACAGGGAACACTGAAGCTTTCTTT.

This chain connects TRBV29-1 to TRBJ2-3; D is possibly TRBD1 (5 bases). The length of the CDR3 is 12 residues. The V gene's germline CDR1 is SQVTM and CDR2 ANQGSEA. V gave up 8 bases and J gave up 6 bases, with 15 bases separating them. The CDR3 reads CSPQASGDTQYF. CDR3 DNA: TGCAGCCCCCAAGCGTCAGGGGATACGCAGTATTTT.

CDR3 sequence reads: CATSRGTSGVYNEQFF. As DNA, the CDR3 is TGTGCCACCAGCAGAGGTACTAGCGGGGTATACAATGAGCAGTTCTTC. The chain carries TRBV15 and TRBJ2-1, with 10 bases matching TRBD2. This CDR3 comprises 16 residues. The trim removed 1 base at V and 4 bases at J, leaving 4 bases unmatched. Germline V gene lookup returns CDR1 LNHNV and CDR2 YYDKDF (reference sequence).

The genes are TRBV7-9 and TRBJ1-2; D gene uncertain. Per germline, CDR1 SEHNR and CDR2 FQNEAQ (reference sequence). This CDR3 spans 15 amino acids. Trimming removed 4 bases at V and 4 bases at J, with 16 bases between. The CDR3 region is CASSSLASVPYGYTF. The CDR3 DNA follows: TGTGCCAGCAGCTCCCTAGCCTCGGTGCCCTATGGCTACACCTTC.

The gene calls are TRBV19 and TRBJ1-1; D uncertain. V lost 5 bases, J lost 1 base, and 8 bases lay in between. CDR1 is LNHDA and CDR2 is SQIVND in the germline V gene (reference sequence). The CDR3 contains 13 residues. The CDR3 region is CASSLGENTEAFF. For the CDR3, the DNA is TGTGCCAGTAGTCTCGGAGAGAACACTGAAGCTTTCTTT.

This rearrangement joins TRBV2 to TRBJ2-1, with D perhaps TRBD1 (6 bases). Trimming removed 8 bases from V and 1 base from J, with 15 bases in between. The CDR3 extends over 15 amino acids. The germline gives CDR1 SNHLY, CDR2 FYNNEI. The CDR3 nucleotides read TGTGCCAGCTCGAGGGGCAGGGGATCCTACAATGAGCAGTTCTTC. Protein sequence: CASSRGRGSYNEQFF. Drawing the rest from reference TRBV2 and TRBJ2-1, the complete variable domain is EPEVTQTPSHQVTQMGQEVILRCVPISNHLYFYWYRQILGQKVEFLVSFYNNEISEKSEIFDDQFSVERPDGSNFTLKIRSTKLEDSAMYFCASSRGRGSYNEQFFGPGTRLTVL.

There are a few counts of this clone. The gene calls are TRBV6-5 and TRBJ2-5; 12 nucleotides align to TRBD2. The length of the CDR3 is 15 residues. J lost 2 bases, V lost 6 bases, and 4 bases had no gene match. Germline CDR1 reads MNHEY; CDR2 reads SVGAGI. The DNA of the CDR3 is TGTGCCAGCAGGGGCCTAGCGGGAGGGCAAGAGACCCAGTACTTC. Translating it yields CASRGLAGGQETQYF.

V gene TRBV29-1 combines with J gene TRBJ1-4, with 10 bases fitting TRBD1. Germline-derived CDR1 and CDR2 are SQVTM and ANQGSEA. V shed 4 bases and J 6 bases; nucleotides not matched to a gene: 5. This CDR3 is 14 amino acids long. CDR3 nucleotides: TGCAGCGTTGTGACGGACAGGGGGGATGAAAAACTGTTTTTT. It specifies CSVVTDRGDEKLFF. The variable domain in full, with the rest retrieved from reference TRBV29-1 and TRBJ1-4, is SAVISQKPSRDICQRGTSLTIQCQVDSQVTMMFWYRQQPGQSLTLIATANQGSEATYESGFVIDKFPISRPNLTFSTLTVSNMSPEDSSIYLCSVVTDRGDEKLFFGSGTQLSVL.

The rearrangement joins TRBV4-2 to TRBJ2-1, with D tentatively TRBD1 (6 bases). Trimming stripped 4 bases from V and 9 bases from J, with 13 bases between. This CDR3 spans 13 amino acids. Germline-derived CDR1 and CDR2 are LGHNA and YNFKEQ. The CDR3 loop reads CASSPKTGSEQFF. The CDR3 region has the DNA TGTGCCAGCAGCCCCAAAACAGGGAGTGAGCAGTTCTTC.

The chain is built from TRBV6-6 and TRBJ1-3, with a possible D match to TRBD1 (5 bases). This CDR3 contains 15 residues. Trimming cost V 2 bases and J 4 bases, with 12 bases left between them. Germline V gives CDR1 MNHNY, CDR2 SVGAGI (reference sequence). The CDR3 nucleotides are TGTGCCAGCAGTTACCCGAAGGGGAACGGAAACACCATATATTTT. Amino acids: CASSYPKGNGNTIYF.

V gene TRBV5-8 combines with J gene TRBJ2-7; perhaps TRBD2 as D (6 bases). CDR1 SGHTS and CDR2 YDEGEE come from the germline V gene. The CDR3 extends over 13 amino acids. Trimming stripped 0 bases from V and 6 bases from J, with 10 bases between. CDR3 nucleotides: TGTGCCAGCAGCTTGGATTTGGGGGGCGAGCAGTACTTC. It is translated as CASSLDLGGEQYF. The full variable domain, with the rest looked up from reference TRBV5-8 and TRBJ2-7, is EAGVTQSPTHLIKTRGQQATLRCSPISGHTSVYWYQQALGLGLQFLLWYDEGEERNRGNFPPRFSGRQFPNYSSELNVNALELEDSALYLCASSLDLGGEQYFGPGTRLTVT.

This clone was seen once. The genes are TRBV28 and TRBJ2-7, with 11 bases fitting TRBD2. The junction had 3 bases not matched to a gene; V was cut back by 11 bases and J by 0 bases. The CDR3 sequence is 13 residues long. CDR1 is MDHEN and CDR2 is SYDVKM in the germline V gene. The CDR3 region is CAAGLAASYEQYF. CDR3 bases: TGTGCCGCGGGACTAGCGGCCTCCTACGAGCAGTACTTC.

The chain is built from TRBV5-4 and TRBJ1-2; 9 nucleotides match TRBD1. Germline V gives CDR1 SGHNT, CDR2 YYREEE (reference sequence). V was clipped by 5 bases and J by 4 bases; unmatched bases: 3. There are 13 residues in the CDR3. CDR3 DNA: TGTGCCAGCAGGACAGGGGGTACCTATGGCTACACCTTC. As protein: CASRTGGTYGYTF.

The rearrangement joins TRBV27 to TRBJ1-2; perhaps TRBD1 as D (5 bases). This CDR3 has 15 amino acids. Between the trimmed V and J ends, which lost 0 bases and 4 bases, there was a span of 12 bases. Looked up from germline, CDR1 is MNHEY and CDR2 is SMNVEV (reference sequence). In nucleotides, the CDR3 is TGTGCCAGCAGTTTATCGGGGCAGTCAATCTATGGCTACACCTTC. Translating it yields CASSLSGQSIYGYTF.

The J gene is TRBJ1-1, the V gene TRBV7-9; D gene unclear. The ends were cut back, 3 bases at V and 6 bases at J, with 8 bases in the middle. CDR1 and CDR2 from the germline V gene are SEHNR and FQNEAQ (reference sequence). This CDR3 is built from 12 residues. CDR3 sequence (DNA): TGTGCCAGCAGCTTTTGGACTGCTGAAGCTTTCTTT. This encodes CASSFWTAEAFF.

V usage is TRBV2 and J usage is TRBJ1-2; D unclear. This CDR3 comprises 12 residues. V lost 6 bases and J lost 3, with 8 bases in between. In germline, CDR1 is SNHLY, CDR2 FYNNEI. The CDR3 coding sequence is TGTGCCAGCAGCGGTACAGACTATGGCTACACCTTC. It yields the protein CASSGTDYGYTF.

V usage is TRBV9 and J usage is TRBJ2-4, with 7 bases identical to TRBD1. CDR3 length: 15 amino acids. V was clipped by 0 bases and J by 6 bases; unmatched bases: 6. Germline-derived CDR1 and CDR2 are SGDLS and YYNGEE. The CDR3 DNA reads TGTGCCAGCAGCGTAGAGGGGGACAGACGAAACATTCAGTACTTC. Translation: CASSVEGDRRNIQYF.

The rearrangement links TRBV9 to TRBJ2-1; 11 bases agree with TRBD2. CDR3 length: 15 amino acids. J gave up 7 bases and V 4 bases, and 7 bases lay outside the gene matches. Germline V gives CDR1 SGDLS, CDR2 YYNGEE. Here the CDR3 reads CASSSRLAGGNEQFF. The CDR3 nucleotides are TGTGCCAGCAGCTCCAGGCTAGCGGGAGGTAATGAGCAGTTCTTC.

The V call is TRBV4-1, the J call TRBJ2-7, with 9 bases fitting TRBD1. The germline gives CDR1 MGHRA, CDR2 YSYEKL. The CDR3 has 15 residues. V lost 5 bases, J lost 3 bases, and 8 bases stayed unmatched. The CDR3 sequence: CASSSFRTGVYEQYF. The CDR3, as DNA: TGCGCCAGCAGCTCCTTTAGGACAGGGGTCTACGAGCAGTACTTC.